These 9 T cell receptor beta chains were all obtained from the same sample, sequenced in a study of T-cell reconstitution after alpha-beta-depleted transplantation in children. Unique molecular identifiers were incorporated when the TCRbeta library was constructed. TCRdb processed the PCR reads anew with MiXCR; each CDR3 protein has one entry. The sample comprises under 300,000 distinct CDR3 sequences, more than 7.5% of which are singletons, and about 5% rests with the top ten. Sequenced material: PBMCs from the stem cell graft donor, taken from the stem cell graft. These receptors all come from a human donor who donated a stem cell graft to a child with SCID.

This clonotype was counted at least ten times. The chain carries TRBV7-9 and TRBJ1-5, with no clear D. V gave up 1 base and J gave up 4 bases, with 2 bases separating them. Germline V gene lookup returns CDR1 SEHNR and CDR2 FQNEAQ (reference sequence). The CDR3 sequence is 12 residues long. The CDR3 loop reads CASSLENQPQHF. As DNA, the CDR3 is TGTGCCAGCAGCTTAGAAAATCAGCCCCAGCATTTT.

This clonotype was counted only a few times. The genes are TRBV7-9 and TRBJ2-5; D is ambiguous. V lost 1 base and J lost 0, with 12 bases in between. CDR1 SEHNR and CDR2 FQNEAQ come from the germline V gene (reference sequence). CDR3 length: 16 residues. The CDR3 reads CASSLGVPLYQETQYF. The CDR3 region has the DNA TGTGCCAGCAGCTTAGGAGTTCCATTATACCAAGAGACCCAGTACTTC.

This clonotype has at least ten counts. The V call is TRBV9, the J call TRBJ2-1, with unresolved D. The CDR3 has 14 residues. The V and J ends lost 0 bases and 3 bases respectively, with 7 bases between them. Germline CDR1 is SGDLS and CDR2 is YYNGEE. The CDR3 DNA follows: TGTGCCAGCAGCGTAGGTCCAGACTACAATGAGCAGTTCTTC. Its translation is CASSVGPDYNEQFF.

In this sample, this clonotype turned up many times. The chain carries TRBV2 and TRBJ2-3; D possibly uses TRBD1 or TRBD2 (5 bases each). The germline gives CDR1 SNHLY, CDR2 FYNNEI. V was shortened by 6 bases and J by 5 bases, with 15 bases between the two germline ends. CDR3 length: 14 residues. CDR3 amino acids: CASSWDGDGDTQYF. CDR3 DNA sequence: TGTGCCAGCAGCTGGGACGGTGACGGAGATACGCAGTATTTT.

Ten or more counts support this clonotype. This chain joins TRBV20-1 and TRBJ2-7; the D gene is possibly TRBD1 (6 bases). The germline gives CDR1 DFQATT, CDR2 SNEGSKA (reference sequence). With 3 bases removed from V and 3 bases from J, the gap between germline ends came to 18 bases. CDR3 size: 15 residues. The chain's CDR3 is CSASSRDRGGYEQYF. The CDR3 region has the DNA TGCAGTGCTAGCTCCCGGGACCGAGGGGGCTACGAGCAGTACTTC.

This clonotype was recorded at least ten times. The rearrangement links TRBV20-1 to TRBJ1-2; 7 bases are a match to TRBD1. The CDR3 runs 15 residues. Germline lookup yields CDR1 DFQATT and CDR2 SNEGSKA (reference sequence). V gave up 3 bases and J gave up 4 bases; unmatched junction bases: 11. For the CDR3, the DNA is TGCAGTGCTAGGGCCGGCAGGGGGTCTATCTATGGCTACACCTTC. Translated, it gives CSARAGRGSIYGYTF.

This clonotype showed up many times. The chain has TRBV7-9 and TRBJ2-3; D is unclear. The V end was cut by 2 bases, the J end by 0 bases, with 3 bases between. Germline V CDR1 and CDR2: SEHNR, FQNEAQ (reference sequence). The CDR3 length is 13 residues. The CDR3 protein is CASSLPSTDTQYF. CDR3 coding DNA: TGTGCCAGCAGCTTACCTAGCACAGATACGCAGTATTTT.

This clonotype showed up many times. The CDR3 reads CASSPPPGTPGYPSGNTIYF. The CDR3 nucleotides are TGTGCCAGCAGTCCACCTCCCGGGACCCCAGGGTACCCCTCTGGAAACACCATATATTTT. This sequence joins TRBV28 and TRBJ1-3; possibly TRBD1 for D (5 bases). Trimming shortened V by 5 bases and J by 0 bases, and 26 bases separated the two germline ends. Looked up from germline, CDR1 is MDHEN and CDR2 is SYDVKM. The CDR3 has 20 residues. The variable domain in full, completed from reference TRBV28 and TRBJ1-3, reads DVKVTQSSRYLVKRTGEKVFLECVQDMDHENMFWYRQDPGLGLRLIYFSYDVKMKEKGDIPEGYSVSREKKERFSLILESASTNQTSMYLCASSPPPGTPGYPSGNTIYFGEGSWLTVV.

This clonotype came up many times. The gene calls are TRBV6-5 and TRBJ2-2, with 14 bases matching TRBD2. The germline CDR1 and CDR2 sequences are MNHEY and SVGAGI. The CDR3 is 19 residues long. V lost 4 bases and J lost 4; bases outside the gene matches: 11. In DNA form, the CDR3 reads TGTGCCAGCAGTTTCTCAGGCTGGACTAGCGGGGGGAGCACCGGGGAGCTGTTTTTT. Encoded protein: CASSFSGWTSGGSTGELFF.